These T cell receptor beta chains were read from a single sample in a study of siplizumab effects on memory and regulatory T cells. Sequencing used immunoSEQ multiplex PCR; TCRdb keeps in-frame clones, though not all of them. The sample carries approximately 100,000 clones, 92% recorded once. Sequenced: Tregs sorted from blood. The receptors shown here come from a human donor in good health. Each CDR3 is given with its conserved first and last residue. The order of the fields is D gene, J gene, V gene, clone size, CDR3 protein, CDR3 DNA. A D gene is named only where the DNA matches it firmly. Where a row states a size, it is once, few, many or the class of an expanded clone; other rows omit it.

D: TRBD2
J: TRBJ2-7
V: TRBV4-1
size: -
CDR3: CASSNHPGLAGPTYEQYF
DNA: TGCGCCAGCAGCAACCATCCGGGACTAGCGGGGCCTACCTACGAGCAGTACTTC

D: -
J: TRBJ1-3
V: TRBV6-1
size: few
CDR3: CASSELGGADSGNTIYF
DNA: TGTGCCAGCAGTGAATTAGGGGGTGCAGACTCTGGAAACACCATATATTTT

D: -
J: TRBJ2-5
V: TRBV7-2
size: -
CDR3: CASSRDRGLASGTQYF
DNA: TGTGCCAGCAGCCGTGACAGGGGACTAGCATCGGGGACCCAGTACTTC

D: -
J: TRBJ2-5
V: TRBV18
size: -
CDR3: CASSPLGRETQYF
DNA: TGTGCCAGCTCACCTCTGGGTCGCGAGACCCAGTACTTC

D: -
J: TRBJ1-1
V: TRBV2
size: -
CDR3: CASTTGELNTEAFF
DNA: TGTGCCAGCACCACGGGGGAATTAAACACTGAAGCTTTCTTT

D: -
J: TRBJ2-1
V: TRBV18
size: -
CDR3: CASSPRGNSYNEQFF
DNA: TGTGCCAGCTCACCGAGAGGGAATTCTTACAATGAGCAGTTCTTC

D: TRBD2
J: TRBJ2-1
V: TRBV11-2
size: -
CDR3: CASSVRTSGGASYNEQFF
DNA: TGTGCCAGCAGCGTAAGGACTAGCGGGGGGGCATCCTACAATGAGCAGTTCTTC

D: -
J: TRBJ2-7
V: TRBV7-8
size: few
CDR3: CASRAGTKYEQYF
DNA: TGTGCCAGCAGAGCCGGGACAAAGTACGAGCAGTACTTC

D: -
J: TRBJ2-3
V: TRBV10-1
size: -
CDR3: CASRADTTDTQYF
DNA: TGCGCCAGCAGAGCCGACACCACAGATACGCAGTATTTT

D: -
J: TRBJ2-2
V: TRBV19
size: -
CDR3: CASSPVNTGELFF
DNA: TGTGCCAGTAGTCCGGTTAACACCGGGGAGCTGTTTTTT

D: TRBD2
J: TRBJ2-7
V: TRBV6-6
size: -
CDR3: CASSYSTSGRLYEQYF
DNA: TGTGCCAGCAGTTACTCTACTAGCGGGAGGCTCTACGAGCAGTACTTC

D: -
J: TRBJ1-5
V: TRBV10-3
size: -
CDR3: CALSYQPQHF
DNA: TGTGCTTTATCTTATCAGCCCCAGCATTTT

D: -
J: TRBJ1-2
V: TRBV5-1
size: -
CDR3: CASTALPLGYGYTF
DNA: TGCGCCAGCACGGCCCTCCCTTTGGGCTATGGCTACACCTTC

D: -
J: TRBJ2-3
V: TRBV11-3
size: -
CDR3: CASSFGGTTDTQYF
DNA: TGTGCCAGCAGCTTTGGGGGGACCACAGATACGCAGTATTTT

D: -
J: TRBJ2-1
V: TRBV30
size: -
CDR3: CAWRGREGVSSYNEQFF
DNA: TGTGCCTGGAGGGGGAGGGAGGGGGTCAGCTCCTACAATGAGCAGTTCTTC

D: -
J: TRBJ2-2
V: TRBV7-9
size: -
CDR3: CARTGQNTGELFF
DNA: TGTGCCAGAACGGGACAGAACACCGGGGAGCTGTTTTTT

D: -
J: TRBJ1-1
V: TRBV6-5
size: -
CDR3: CASSYSEYTEAFF
DNA: TGTGCCAGCAGTTACTCGGAGTACACTGAAGCTTTCTTT

D: -
J: TRBJ1-2
V: TRBV6-6
size: -
CDR3: CASRGPFNYGYTF
DNA: TGTGCCAGCAGGGGCCCTTTTAACTATGGCTACACCTTC

D: -
J: TRBJ2-7
V: TRBV7-8
size: -
CDR3: CASSLVFRDPSEQYF
DNA: TGTGCCAGCAGCTTAGTATTTAGGGACCCCAGCGAGCAGTACTTC

D: -
J: TRBJ1-6
V: TRBV2
size: once
CDR3: CASSAGLVSPLHF
DNA: TGTGCCAGCAGTGCAGGGCTAGTTTCACCCCTCCACTTT

D: TRBD1
J: TRBJ2-5
V: TRBV5-1
size: few
CDR3: CASSPFLTGQATQYF
DNA: TGCGCCAGCAGCCCATTCCTGACAGGGCAGGCGACCCAGTACTTC

D: TRBD1
J: TRBJ2-4
V: TRBV6-5
size: -
CDR3: CASKPLTGGRNIQYF
DNA: TGTGCCAGTAAACCATTGACAGGGGGCCGAAACATTCAGTACTTC

D: -
J: TRBJ2-5
V: TRBV30
size: -
CDR3: CAWASGGETQYF
DNA: TGTGCCTGGGCGAGCGGAGGGGAGACCCAGTACTTC

D: -
J: TRBJ2-6
V: TRBV5-1
size: -
CDR3: CASSLVGANVLTF
DNA: TGCGCCAGCAGCTTGGTGGGGGCCAACGTCCTGACTTTC

D: -
J: TRBJ1-4
V: TRBV19
size: -
CDR3: CASSIGLKLFF
DNA: TGTGCCAGTAGTATCGGCCTCAAACTGTTTTTT

D: -
J: TRBJ2-2
V: TRBV5-1
size: -
CDR3: CASSLATQQSGELFF
DNA: TGCGCCAGCAGCTTGGCTACCCAACAATCCGGGGAGCTGTTTTTT

D: -
J: TRBJ2-4
V: TRBV27
size: -
CDR3: CASSLLLTGAKNIQYF
DNA: TGTGCCAGCAGTTTGCTCCTCACAGGGGCCAAAAACATTCAGTACTTC

D: TRBD1
J: TRBJ2-3
V: TRBV7-9
size: -
CDR3: CASSPGQGRTDTQYF
DNA: TGTGCCAGCAGCCCTGGACAGGGAAGGACAGATACGCAGTATTTT

D: -
J: TRBJ2-3
V: TRBV20-1
size: -
CDR3: CSASPRGAQYF
DNA: TGCAGTGCTAGTCCCAGGGGGGCGCAGTATTTT

D: -
J: TRBJ1-1
V: TRBV10-3
size: -
CDR3: CAISRQTMNTEAFF
DNA: TGTGCCATCAGTCGACAGACCATGAACACTGAAGCTTTCTTT

D: TRBD1
J: TRBJ2-7
V: TRBV29-1
size: -
CDR3: CSGTGKYEQYF
DNA: TGCAGCGGGACAGGGAAGTACGAGCAGTACTTC

D: TRBD2
J: TRBJ2-1
V: TRBV2
size: -
CDR3: CASSGTSGSISEQFF
DNA: TGTGCCAGCAGTGGAACTAGCGGGAGCATATCTGAGCAGTTCTTC

D: -
J: TRBJ1-1
V: TRBV19
size: -
CDR3: CASTLSGTRGTEAFF
DNA: TGTGCCAGTACTCTTTCCGGGACCCGTGGCACTGAAGCTTTCTTT

D: -
J: TRBJ1-1
V: TRBV6-6
size: -
CDR3: CASSSRGLQGTEAFF
DNA: TGTGCCAGCAGTTCCCGCGGGCTTCAAGGCACTGAAGCTTTCTTT

D: TRBD1
J: TRBJ2-2
V: TRBV12-5
size: -
CDR3: CASGPGTGKSTGELFF
DNA: TGTGCTAGTGGTCCCGGGACAGGGAAGTCCACCGGGGAGCTGTTTTTT